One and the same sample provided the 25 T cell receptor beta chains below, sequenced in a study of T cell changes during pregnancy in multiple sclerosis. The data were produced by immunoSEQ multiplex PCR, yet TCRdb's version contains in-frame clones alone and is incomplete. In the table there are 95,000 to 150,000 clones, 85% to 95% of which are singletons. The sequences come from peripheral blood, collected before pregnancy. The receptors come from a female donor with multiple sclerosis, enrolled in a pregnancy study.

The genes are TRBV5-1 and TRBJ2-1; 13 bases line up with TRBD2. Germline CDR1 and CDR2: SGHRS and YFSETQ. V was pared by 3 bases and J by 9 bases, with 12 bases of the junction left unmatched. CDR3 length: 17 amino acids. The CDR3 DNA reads TGCGCCAGCAGCTACGAACCGGGACTAGCGGGGCAGGCTGAGCAGTTCTTC. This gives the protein CASSYEPGLAGQAEQFF.

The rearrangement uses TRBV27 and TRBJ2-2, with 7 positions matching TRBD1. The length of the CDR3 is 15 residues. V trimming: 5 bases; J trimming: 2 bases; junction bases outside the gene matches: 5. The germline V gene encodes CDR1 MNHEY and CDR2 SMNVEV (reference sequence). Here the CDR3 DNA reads TGTGCCAGCAGTACGACAGGGTCCAACACCGGGGAGCTGTTTTTT. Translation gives CASSTTGSNTGELFF.

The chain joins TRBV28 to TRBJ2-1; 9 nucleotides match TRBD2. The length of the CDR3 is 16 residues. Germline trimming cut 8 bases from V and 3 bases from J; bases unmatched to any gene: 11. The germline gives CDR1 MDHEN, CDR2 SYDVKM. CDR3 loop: CASCKGGLADYNEQFF. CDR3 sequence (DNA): TGTGCCAGCTGTAAGGGGGGACTAGCTGACTACAATGAGCAGTTCTTC.

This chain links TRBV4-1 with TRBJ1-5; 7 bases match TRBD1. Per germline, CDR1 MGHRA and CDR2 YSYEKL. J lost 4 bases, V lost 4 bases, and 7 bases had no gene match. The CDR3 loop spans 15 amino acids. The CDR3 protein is CASSLRQGGNQPQHF. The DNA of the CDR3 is TGCGCCAGCAGCCTGCGACAGGGCGGAAATCAGCCCCAGCATTTT.

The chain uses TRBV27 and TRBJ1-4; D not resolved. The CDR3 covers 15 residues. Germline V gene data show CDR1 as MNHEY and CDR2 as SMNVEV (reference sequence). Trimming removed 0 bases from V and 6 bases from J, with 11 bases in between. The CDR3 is CASSLSGGTDEKLFF. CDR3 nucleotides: TGTGCCAGCAGTTTATCTGGCGGAACCGATGAAAAACTGTTTTTT.

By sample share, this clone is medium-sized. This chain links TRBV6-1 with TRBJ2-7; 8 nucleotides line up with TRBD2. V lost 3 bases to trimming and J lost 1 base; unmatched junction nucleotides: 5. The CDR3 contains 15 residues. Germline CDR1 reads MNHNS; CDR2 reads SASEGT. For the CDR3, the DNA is TGTGCCAGCAGTGAGAGAGCGGGGGAGTCCTACGAGCAGTACTTC. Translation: CASSERAGESYEQYF.

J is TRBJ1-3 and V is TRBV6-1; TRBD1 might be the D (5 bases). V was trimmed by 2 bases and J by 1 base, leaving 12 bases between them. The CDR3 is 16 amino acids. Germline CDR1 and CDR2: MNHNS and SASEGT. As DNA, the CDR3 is TGTGCCAGCAGTGAACATCTCAGGGTGTCTGGAAACACCATATATTTT. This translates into CASSEHLRVSGNTIYF.

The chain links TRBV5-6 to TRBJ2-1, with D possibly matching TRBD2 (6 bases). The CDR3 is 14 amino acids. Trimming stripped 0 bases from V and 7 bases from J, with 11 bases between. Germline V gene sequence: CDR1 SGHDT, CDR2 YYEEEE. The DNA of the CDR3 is TGTGCCAGCAGCTTGGACGGGGGTTGGAATGAGCAGTTCTTC. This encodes CASSLDGGWNEQFF.

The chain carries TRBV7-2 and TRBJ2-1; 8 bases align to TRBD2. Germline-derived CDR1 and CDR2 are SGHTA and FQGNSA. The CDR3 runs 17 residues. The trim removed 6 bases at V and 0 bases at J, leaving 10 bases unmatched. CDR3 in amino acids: CASSSRYSGSSYNEQFF. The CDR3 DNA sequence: TGTGCCAGCAGTTCCCGGTACAGCGGGAGCTCCTACAATGAGCAGTTCTTC.

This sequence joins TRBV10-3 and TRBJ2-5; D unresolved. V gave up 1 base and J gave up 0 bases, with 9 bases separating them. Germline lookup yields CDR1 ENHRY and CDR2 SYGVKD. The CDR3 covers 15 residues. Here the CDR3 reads CAISELSDYQETQYF. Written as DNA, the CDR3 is TGTGCCATCAGTGAGTTGTCCGACTACCAAGAGACCCAGTACTTC.

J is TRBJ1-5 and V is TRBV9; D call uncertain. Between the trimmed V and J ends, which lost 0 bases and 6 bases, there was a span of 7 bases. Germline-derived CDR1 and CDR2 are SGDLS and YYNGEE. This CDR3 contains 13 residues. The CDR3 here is CASSVAEGQPQHF. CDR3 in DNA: TGTGCCAGCAGCGTAGCCGAGGGTCAGCCCCAGCATTTT.

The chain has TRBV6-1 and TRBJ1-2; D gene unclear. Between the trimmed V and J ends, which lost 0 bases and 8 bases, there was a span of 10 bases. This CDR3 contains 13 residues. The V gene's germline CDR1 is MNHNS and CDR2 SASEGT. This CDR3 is CASSEALRRGYTF. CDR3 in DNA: TGTGCCAGCAGTGAAGCTCTGAGGAGGGGCTACACCTTC.

CDR3 protein: CAISAGQDTEAFF. The CDR3 DNA is TGTGCCATCAGTGCAGGACAGGACACTGAAGCTTTCTTT. V usage is TRBV10-3 and J usage is TRBJ1-1; 7 bases map to TRBD1. CDR3 length equals 13 residues. After removal of 4 bases from V and 3 bases from J, the junction contained 2 bases not matched to a gene. Per the germline V gene, CDR1 is ENHRY and CDR2 is SYGVKD.

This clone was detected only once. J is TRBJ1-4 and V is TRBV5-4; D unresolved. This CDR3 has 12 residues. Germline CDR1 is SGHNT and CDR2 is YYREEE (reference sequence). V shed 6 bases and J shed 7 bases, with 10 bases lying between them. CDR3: CASKDGGEKLFF. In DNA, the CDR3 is TGTGCCAGCAAGGACGGAGGTGAAAAACTGTTTTTT.

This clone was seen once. The CDR3 is CASSSIPGQGTPTQYF. The CDR3 nucleotides read TGTGCCAGCAGCTCAATACCGGGACAGGGTACGCCGACGCAGTATTTT. The chain employs TRBV5-4 and TRBJ2-3; 9 bases agree with TRBD1. The germline CDR1 and CDR2 sequences are SGHNT and YYREEE (reference sequence). CDR3 length: 16 residues. The junction had 14 bases not matched to a gene; V was cut back by 3 bases and J by 9 bases.

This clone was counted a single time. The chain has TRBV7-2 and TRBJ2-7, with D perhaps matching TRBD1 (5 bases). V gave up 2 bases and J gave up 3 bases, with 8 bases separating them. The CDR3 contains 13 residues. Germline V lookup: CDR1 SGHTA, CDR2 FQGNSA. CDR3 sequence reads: CASSLTGYYEQYF. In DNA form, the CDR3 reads TGTGCCAGCAGCTTAACAGGATACTACGAGCAGTACTTC.

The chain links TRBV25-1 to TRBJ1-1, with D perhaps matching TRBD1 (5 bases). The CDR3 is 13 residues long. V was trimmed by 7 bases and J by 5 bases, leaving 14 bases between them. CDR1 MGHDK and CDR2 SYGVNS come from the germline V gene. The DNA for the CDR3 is TGTGCCAGCATGCGGGACTTGAGGACTGAAGCTTTCTTT. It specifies CASMRDLRTEAFF.

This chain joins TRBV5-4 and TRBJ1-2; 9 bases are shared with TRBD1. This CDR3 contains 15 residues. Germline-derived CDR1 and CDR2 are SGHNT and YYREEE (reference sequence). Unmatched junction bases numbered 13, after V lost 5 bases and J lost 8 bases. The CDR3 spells CASRGQKGQGDGYTF. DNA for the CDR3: TGTGCCAGCAGGGGTCAAAAGGGACAGGGAGACGGCTACACCTTC. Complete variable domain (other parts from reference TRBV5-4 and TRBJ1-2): ETGVTQSPTHLIKTRGQQVTLRCSSQSGHNTVSWYQQALGQGPQFIFQYYREEENGRGNFPPRFSGLQFPNYSSELNVNALELDDSALYLCASRGQKGQGDGYTFGSGTRLTVV.

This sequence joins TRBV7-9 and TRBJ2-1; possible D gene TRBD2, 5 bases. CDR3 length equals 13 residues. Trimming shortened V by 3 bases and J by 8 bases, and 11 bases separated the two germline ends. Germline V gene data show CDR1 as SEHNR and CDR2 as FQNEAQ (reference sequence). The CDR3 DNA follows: TGTGCCAGCAGCTTGTCGGACTCAGATGAGCAGTTCTTC. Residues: CASSLSDSDEQFF. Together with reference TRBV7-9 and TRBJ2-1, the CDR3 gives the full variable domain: DTGVSQNPRHKITKRGQNVTFRCDPISEHNRLYWYRQTLGQGPEFLTYFQNEAQLEKSRLLSDRFSAERPKGSFSTLEIQRTEQGDSAMYLCASSLSDSDEQFFGPGTRLTVL.

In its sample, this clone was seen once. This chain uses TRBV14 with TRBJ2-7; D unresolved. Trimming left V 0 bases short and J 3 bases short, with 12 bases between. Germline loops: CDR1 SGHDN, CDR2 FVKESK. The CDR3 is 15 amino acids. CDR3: CASSQEASRVYEQYF. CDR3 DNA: TGTGCCAGCAGCCAAGAAGCTTCCCGGGTCTACGAGCAGTACTTC. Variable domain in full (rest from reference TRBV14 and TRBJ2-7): EAGVTQFPSHSVIEKGQTVTLRCDPISGHDNLYWYRRVMGKEIKFLLHFVKESKQDESGMPNNRFLAERTGGTYSTLKVQPAELEDSGVYFCASSQEASRVYEQYFGPGTRLTVT.

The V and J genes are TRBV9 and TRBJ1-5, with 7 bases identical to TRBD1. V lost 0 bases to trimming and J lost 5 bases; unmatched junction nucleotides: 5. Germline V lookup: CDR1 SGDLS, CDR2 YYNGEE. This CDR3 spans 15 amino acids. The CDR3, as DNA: TGTGCCAGCAGCGTAGAGGGGACAGCCGATCAGCCCCAGCATTTT. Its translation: CASSVEGTADQPQHF.

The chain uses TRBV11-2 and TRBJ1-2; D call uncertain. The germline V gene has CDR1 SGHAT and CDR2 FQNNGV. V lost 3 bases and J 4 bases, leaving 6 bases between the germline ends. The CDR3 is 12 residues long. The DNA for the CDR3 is TGTGCCAGCAGCTTCCCATTCTATGGCTACACCTTC. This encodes CASSFPFYGYTF.

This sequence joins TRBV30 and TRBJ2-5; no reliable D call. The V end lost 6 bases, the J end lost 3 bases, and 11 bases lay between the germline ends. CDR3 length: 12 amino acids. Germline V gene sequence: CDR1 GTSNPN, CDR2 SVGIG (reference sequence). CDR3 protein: CACTLGEETQYF. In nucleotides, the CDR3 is TGTGCCTGCACGTTGGGCGAAGAGACCCAGTACTTC.

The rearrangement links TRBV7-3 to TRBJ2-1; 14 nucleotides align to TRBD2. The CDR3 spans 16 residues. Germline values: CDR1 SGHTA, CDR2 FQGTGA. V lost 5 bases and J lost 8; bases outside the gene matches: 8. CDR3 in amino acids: CASSPGTSGRRDEQFF. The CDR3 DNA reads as TGTGCCAGCAGCCCCGGGACTAGCGGGAGAAGGGATGAGCAGTTCTTC.

CDR3 region: CASSPSDRGREGIQYF. In DNA, the CDR3 is TGTGCCAGCAGCCCTTCTGATAGGGGGCGCGAGGGCATTCAGTACTTC. The chain uses TRBV9 and TRBJ2-4, with 7 positions matching TRBD1. The CDR3 length is 16 residues. V lost 4 bases, J lost 9 bases, and 16 bases stayed unmatched. The germline V gene has CDR1 SGDLS and CDR2 YYNGEE.